The T cell receptor (beta chain) under discussion was sequenced for a study of OX40 agonist ivuxolimab in advanced cancers. Study in general: Clinicians treated patients with ivuxolimab, an agonistic anti-OX40 (CD134) antibody. Every 2 weeks, ivuxolimab was infused into the patients intravenously at between 0.01 and 10 mg/kg.

With respect to this clone: Its target is not known.

Study-level results: Among the lowest peripheral clonal expansion occurred in 0.1-3.0 mg/kg partial responders.

CDR3 length: 15 residues. V shed 5 bases and J 6 bases; nucleotides not matched to a gene: 3. Per the germline V gene, CDR1 is MNHEY and CDR2 is SVGAGI. The protocol was immunoSEQ multiplex PCR, while the TCRdb copy is restricted to in-frame clones and leaves out a portion. Of fewer than 25,000 clones in the sample, about 74% are singletons; the top ten hold more than 25%. The sequence came from an adult with an advanced solid tumor such as melanoma, head and neck, liver or kidney cancer. The chain employs TRBV6-5 and TRBJ2-1; 14 nucleotides match TRBD2. The specimen comprised CD4+ or CD8+ T cells sorted from blood, sampled in a trial of the OX40 agonist ivuxolimab. CDR3 nucleotides: TGTGCCAGCAGTCTCGGGACTAGCGGGAGCAATGAGCAGTTCTTC. Translation: CASSLGTSGSNEQFF.